This TCR beta chain was sequenced in a study of cytomegalovirus exposure and HLA in healthy donors. Study outcomes and limitations: In a later analysis, CMV-associated beta chains were mostly HLA-associated, it appeared.

In regard to this clone: Its antigen is not identified.

This PCR relied on a set of 60 Vbeta primers and 13 Jbeta primers. Profiled with immunoSEQ multiplex PCR; TCRdb holds only in-frame clones, not every one. The profile covers some 120,000 clones, with about 80% appearing a single time and about 12% taken by the ten largest. Trimming removed 5 bases from V and 1 base from J, with 18 bases in between. CDR3 size: 16 residues. CDR1 and CDR2 (germline): SGHRS, YFSETQ. The sequence was obtained from a woman aged 40 to 50 in good health and CMV-seropositive. The sample comprised PBMCs. The chain recombines TRBV5-1 with TRBJ1-1, with D tentatively TRBD1 (5 bases). The CDR3 nucleotides read TGCGCCAGCAGTCAGGGTGAGTGGACAACGAACACTGAAGCTTTCTTT. Its protein is CASSQGEWTTNTEAFF.